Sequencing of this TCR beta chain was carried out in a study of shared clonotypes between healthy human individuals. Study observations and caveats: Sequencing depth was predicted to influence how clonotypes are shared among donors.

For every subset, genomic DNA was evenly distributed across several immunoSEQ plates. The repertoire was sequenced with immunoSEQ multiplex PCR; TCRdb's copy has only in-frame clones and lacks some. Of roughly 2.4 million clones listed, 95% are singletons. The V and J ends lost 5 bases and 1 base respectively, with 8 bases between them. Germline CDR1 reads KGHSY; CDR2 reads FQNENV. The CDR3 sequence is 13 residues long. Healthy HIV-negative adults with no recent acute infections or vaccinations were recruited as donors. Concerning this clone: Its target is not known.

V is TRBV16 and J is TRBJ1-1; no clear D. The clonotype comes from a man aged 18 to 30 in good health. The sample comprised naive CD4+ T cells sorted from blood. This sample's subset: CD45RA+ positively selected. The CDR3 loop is CASSGQPNTEAFF. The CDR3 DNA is TGTGCCAGCAGCGGGCAGCCGAACACTGAAGCTTTCTTT. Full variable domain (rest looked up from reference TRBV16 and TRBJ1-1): GEEVAQTPKHLVRGEGQKAKLYCAPIKGHSYVFWYQQVLKNEFKFLISFQNENVFDETGMPKERFSAKCLPNSPCSLEIQATKLEDSAVYFCASSGQPNTEAFFGQGTRLTVV.